This record looks at one T cell receptor beta chain sequence and its context. The read terminates 3 residues ahead of where the CDR3 ends, so the germline J gene completes it. CDR1 and CDR2 from the germline V gene are LNHDA and SQIVND (reference sequence). The CDR3 runs 16 residues. Trimming cost V 7 bases and J 7 bases, with 20 bases left between them. This specimen belongs to a study of T cell clonality in common variable immunodeficiency. This table comes from immunoSEQ multiplex PCR, and its TCRdb copy is limited to in-frame clones, with some not included. Observed in the sample are about 64,000 clones, none of them singletons.

Sequencing input: peripheral blood mononuclear cells. The chain employs TRBV19 and TRBJ1-6, with D perhaps TRBD1 (6 bases). The clonotype comes from a person between 18 and 70 years old in good health. The CDR3 sequence: CASKFVGQRTNSPLHF. The sequenced part of the CDR3 DNA is TGTGCCAGTAAGTTCGTCGGACAGCGAACCAATTCACCC.